The clone carrying this T cell receptor beta chain was counted once. Antigen unknown. The data were taken from a study of T-cell memory formation after mild COVID-19. The study's findings and limits: Still unconfirmed is whether the second-wave clones peaking on day 37 recognized SARS-CoV-2.

One entry per CDR3 protein, called by TCRdb with MiXCR from the 5' RACE reads. The sample has around 310,000 distinct CDR3 sequences; roughly 20% are singletons. The sequence derives from a young man who had mild COVID-19 (a few samples of this study predate the infection). Cell type and time point are not known. The source material was PBMCs or a T cell subset sorted from them (not recorded which).

The chain's CDR3 is CASSQGARTVTYEQYF. CDR3 nucleotides: TGCGCCAGCAGCCAAGGCGCCCGTACGGTAACCTACGAGCAGTACTTC. This chain links TRBV4-1 with TRBJ2-7; D unclear. V was trimmed by 1 base and J by 2 bases, leaving 15 bases between them. The CDR3 has 16 residues. CDR1 is MGHRA, CDR2 YSYEKL, per germline.